The 8 T cell receptor beta chains reported below all come from one sample, sequenced in a study of T cells in women clearing cervical HPV infection. Here immunoSEQ multiplex PCR was the method, and the copy in TCRdb shows in-frame clones only, minus some. The sample includes more than 40,000 clones. The specimen was blood buffy coat. The source of these receptors is a woman aged 18 to 75 with a cervical HPV16 infection that either progressed to CIN3+ or cleared (not recorded which).

Concerning this clone: The read falls 3 residues short of the CDR3 end, and the missing part is taken from the germline J gene. The rearrangement joins TRBV18 to TRBJ2-3, with no clear D. V was shortened by 6 bases and J by 2 bases, with 24 bases between the two germline ends. The germline V gene encodes CDR1 KGHSH and CDR2 LQKENI. The CDR3 totals 18 residues. CDR3 amino acids: CASSRPYRATLATDTQYF. Partial CDR3 DNA: TGTGCCAGCTCCCGACCGTATAGGGCGACACTCGCCACAGATACG.

Regarding this clone: The read stops 3 residues short of the end of the CDR3; the missing end is completed from the germline J gene. V is TRBV7-3 and J is TRBJ2-3; 8 bases are shared with TRBD2. Germline CDR1 SGHTA, CDR2 FQGTGA. The trim removed 4 bases at V and 3 bases at J, leaving 3 bases unmatched. The CDR3 runs to 14 residues. CDR3 DNA (partial): TGTGCCAGCAGCTCCGGGGGGGGTACAGATACG. As protein: CASSSGGGTDT. The CDR3 reads in full as CASSSGGGTDTQYF.

Note on this clone: The CDR3 is cut off 3 residues early in the read; its end comes from the germline J gene. This rearrangement joins TRBV7-9 to TRBJ2-4, with D perhaps matching TRBD1 (6 bases). The CDR3 loop spans 14 amino acids. Germline lookup yields CDR1 SEHNR and CDR2 FQNEAQ (reference sequence). This CDR3 reads CASSSSGQFVGQYF. The part of the CDR3 DNA that was read is TGTGCCAGCAGCTCGAGCGGACAGTTTGTCGGT.

With regard to this clone: Read data end 3 residues before the CDR3 end; the end is taken from the germline J gene. The rearrangement joins TRBV19 to TRBJ2-1; 15 bases match TRBD2. Trimming at V came to 5 bases and at J to 6 bases, leaving 8 bases not matched to a gene. The CDR3 length is 17 residues. Germline values: CDR1 LNHDA, CDR2 SQIVND (reference sequence). CDR3 DNA, as far as it was read: TGTGCCAGTAGTGCCCGGACTAGCGGGGGGGCTGGCAATGAG. Encoded protein: CASSARTSGGAGNE. The complete CDR3 reads CASSARTSGGAGNEQFF.

Of note for this clone: The read terminates 3 residues ahead of where the CDR3 ends, so the germline J gene completes it. The chain has TRBV7-9 and TRBJ1-2; D not resolved. The CDR3 has 14 amino acids. The ends were cut back, 2 bases at V and 6 bases at J, with 13 bases in the middle. Germline lookup yields CDR1 SEHNR and CDR2 FQNEAQ (reference sequence). The CDR3 sequence: CASSLSGGLNGYTF. The sequenced CDR3 bases are TGTGCCAGCAGCTTAAGCGGTGGGCTGAATGGC. Variable domain in full (rest from reference TRBV7-9 and TRBJ1-2): DTGVSQNPRHKITKRGQNVTFRCDPISEHNRLYWYRQTLGQGPEFLTYFQNEAQLEKSRLLSDRFSAERPKGSFSTLEIQRTEQGDSAMYLCASSLSGGLNGYTFGSGTRLTVV.

Details on this clone: The read ends 3 residues shy of where the CDR3 ends; the end is completed using the germline J gene. V gene TRBV20-1 combines with J gene TRBJ2-2; TRBD1 might be the D (5 bases). Looked up from germline, CDR1 is DFQATT and CDR2 is SNEGSKA (reference sequence). The CDR3 runs to 16 residues. The CDR3 bases that were read are TGCAGTGCTAATGGTCCTAGGGGAATAACTAATGAAAAG. Its translation is CSANGPRGITNEK. The whole CDR3 is CSANGPRGITNEKLFF.

With regard to this clone: The CDR3 extends 3 residues past the end of the read, so its final part is completed from the germline J gene. The chain uses TRBV28 and TRBJ1-5; D is unclear. V lost 7 bases, J lost 4 bases, and 8 bases lay in between. Germline lookup yields CDR1 MDHEN and CDR2 SYDVKM. The CDR3 extends over 12 amino acids. The covered CDR3 bases are TGTGCCAGCACACAGACGAATCAGCCC. Its protein is CASTQTNQP. The full-length CDR3 reads as CASTQTNQPQHF.

Note on this clone: The CDR3 end lies 3 residues beyond the end of the read and is filled in from the germline J gene. The chain is built from TRBV4-2 and TRBJ2-1; 8 positions agree with TRBD1. This CDR3 is built from 18 residues. The germline V gene has CDR1 LGHNA and CDR2 YNFKEQ. Trimming at V came to 4 bases and at J to 0 bases, leaving 11 bases not matched to a gene. Partial CDR3 DNA: TGTGCCAGCAGCCTTTCCGGGACAGGTTCAAGCTCCTACAATGAG. Translated: CASSLSGTGSSSYNE. The full CDR3 protein is CASSLSGTGSSSYNEQFF.